The rows below give T cell receptor beta chains drawn from one sample of a study of blood T cell repertoires in COVID-19. Assay: immunoSEQ multiplex PCR; the TCRdb copy retains only in-frame clones and omits some. The profile covers about 230,000 clones, with 65% to 85% appearing a single time and 7.5% to 9% taken by the ten largest. Sample: peripheral blood. These TCRs come from a woman of 80 years or more with acute or convalescent COVID-19. The CDR3 runs from the conserved cysteine through the conserved F or W. D genes are given only for firm matches. The size entry is marked missing in some rows and otherwise reads once, few, many or a size class.

V gene: TRBV7-8
J gene: TRBJ2-7
clone size: -
CDR3 length: 14
D gene: -
CDR3 protein: CASTGSAGPYEQYF
CDR3 DNA: TGTGCCAGCACCGGGTCGGCGGGACCCTACGAGCAGTACTTC

V gene: TRBV25-1
J gene: TRBJ2-1
clone size: -
CDR3 length: 16
D gene: -
CDR3 protein: CASSELPLAGEREQFF
CDR3 DNA: TGTGCCAGCAGTGAACTCCCACTAGCTGGGGAGAGAGAGCAGTTCTTC

V gene: TRBV2
J gene: TRBJ1-5
clone size: -
CDR3 length: 15
D gene: TRBD1
CDR3 protein: CASSADRDSNQPQHF
CDR3 DNA: TGTGCCAGCAGCGCGGACAGGGACAGCAATCAGCCCCAGCATTTT

V gene: TRBV5-1
J gene: TRBJ2-5
clone size: -
CDR3 length: 12
D gene: -
CDR3 protein: CASSYNQETQYF
CDR3 DNA: TGCGCCAGCAGCTACAACCAAGAGACCCAGTACTTC

V gene: TRBV9
J gene: TRBJ2-1
clone size: -
CDR3 length: 15
D gene: -
CDR3 protein: CASSVEASSGNEQFF
CDR3 DNA: TGTGCCAGCAGCGTAGAGGCTAGCTCGGGTAATGAGCAGTTCTTC

V gene: TRBV7-2
J gene: TRBJ2-5
clone size: -
CDR3 length: 15
D gene: -
CDR3 protein: CASSYSGVGGETQYF
CDR3 DNA: TGTGCCAGCAGCTATTCGGGGGTCGGAGGGGAGACCCAGTACTTC

V gene: TRBV2
J gene: TRBJ2-7
clone size: few
CDR3 length: 13
D gene: -
CDR3 protein: CASSSGLSYEQYF
CDR3 DNA: TGTGCCAGCAGTTCGGGACTTTCCTACGAGCAGTACTTC

V gene: TRBV7-9
J gene: TRBJ2-7
clone size: -
CDR3 length: 16
D gene: TRBD2
CDR3 protein: CASSLAGLAGGTEQYF
CDR3 DNA: TGTGCCAGCAGCTTAGCAGGCCTAGCGGGAGGAACCGAGCAGTACTTC

V gene: TRBV11-1
J gene: TRBJ1-4
clone size: -
CDR3 length: 15
D gene: TRBD1
CDR3 protein: CASSPNGQANEKLFF
CDR3 DNA: TGTGCCAGCAGCCCGAATGGACAGGCTAATGAAAAACTGTTTTTT

V gene: TRBV28
J gene: TRBJ2-1
clone size: -
CDR3 length: 17
D gene: -
CDR3 protein: CASSTYPGVSAYNEQFF
CDR3 DNA: TGTGCCAGCAGTACCTACCCCGGAGTCTCTGCCTACAATGAGCAGTTCTTC

V gene: TRBV6-4
J gene: TRBJ1-2
clone size: -
CDR3 length: 12
D gene: -
CDR3 protein: CASSDTDSGYTF
CDR3 DNA: TGTGCCAGCAGTGACACAGACAGTGGCTACACCTTC

V gene: TRBV29-1
J gene: TRBJ2-1
clone size: -
CDR3 length: 16
D gene: TRBD2
CDR3 protein: CSVVGLAGSNYNEQFF
CDR3 DNA: TGCAGCGTTGTGGGACTAGCGGGATCGAATTACAATGAGCAGTTCTTC

V gene: TRBV18
J gene: TRBJ2-1
clone size: few
CDR3 length: 15
D gene: TRBD1
CDR3 protein: CASSLGTGNYNEQFF
CDR3 DNA: TGTGCCAGCTCACTAGGGACAGGGAACTACAATGAGCAGTTCTTC

V gene: TRBV5-4
J gene: TRBJ2-3
clone size: -
CDR3 length: 16
D gene: -
CDR3 protein: CASSLVWGQSTDTQYF
CDR3 DNA: TGTGCCAGCAGCTTGGTATGGGGCCAGAGCACAGATACGCAGTATTTT

V gene: TRBV28
J gene: TRBJ2-7
clone size: -
CDR3 length: 17
D gene: TRBD2
CDR3 protein: CASSRLPGGALFDEQYF
CDR3 DNA: TGTGCCAGCAGTCGCCTACCCGGGGGGGCTTTATTCGACGAGCAGTACTTC

V gene: TRBV7-2
J gene: TRBJ2-5
clone size: -
CDR3 length: 14
D gene: -
CDR3 protein: CASSLGGRAETQYF
CDR3 DNA: TGTGCCAGCAGCTTAGGAGGCAGGGCCGAGACCCAGTACTTC

V gene: TRBV19
J gene: TRBJ2-1
clone size: -
CDR3 length: 15
D gene: TRBD1
CDR3 protein: CASSLGQGLYNEQFF
CDR3 DNA: TGTGCCAGTAGTCTCGGACAGGGTTTGTACAATGAGCAGTTCTTC

V gene: TRBV6-1
J gene: TRBJ2-7
clone size: -
CDR3 length: 14
D gene: -
CDR3 protein: CASSEPRHRYEQYF
CDR3 DNA: TGTGCCAGCAGTGAGCCCCGCCACAGGTACGAGCAGTACTTC

V gene: TRBV4-2
J gene: TRBJ2-7
clone size: -
CDR3 length: 16
D gene: TRBD2
CDR3 protein: CASSQDGLAGGYEQYF
CDR3 DNA: TGTGCCAGCAGCCAAGACGGACTAGCGGGAGGATACGAGCAGTACTTC

V gene: TRBV19
J gene: TRBJ2-1
clone size: once
CDR3 length: 15
D gene: -
CDR3 protein: CASSISSGAYNEQFF
CDR3 DNA: TGTGCCAGTAGTATATCCAGCGGAGCTTACAATGAGCAGTTCTTC

V gene: TRBV29-1
J gene: TRBJ1-2
clone size: once
CDR3 length: 13
D gene: TRBD1
CDR3 protein: CSVNRGQNYGYTF
CDR3 DNA: TGCAGCGTTAACAGGGGGCAGAACTATGGCTACACCTTC

V gene: TRBV11-2
J gene: TRBJ1-1
clone size: once
CDR3 length: 14
D gene: -
CDR3 protein: CASSLGGLGTEAFF
CDR3 DNA: TGTGCCAGCAGCTTAGGGGGACTCGGCACTGAAGCTTTCTTT

V gene: TRBV18
J gene: TRBJ1-1
clone size: -
CDR3 length: 14
D gene: -
CDR3 protein: CASSQSQGNTEAFF
CDR3 DNA: TGTGCCAGCTCACAATCACAGGGGAACACTGAAGCTTTCTTT

V gene: TRBV2
J gene: TRBJ1-2
clone size: -
CDR3 length: 14
D gene: TRBD1
CDR3 protein: CASSVGQGDYGYTF
CDR3 DNA: TGTGCCAGCAGCGTTGGACAGGGAGACTATGGCTACACCTTC

V gene: TRBV6-6
J gene: TRBJ1-5
clone size: -
CDR3 length: 15
D gene: -
CDR3 protein: CASSHPGLAYQPQHF
CDR3 DNA: TGTGCCAGCAGCCACCCAGGCCTCGCATATCAGCCCCAGCATTTT

V gene: TRBV7-9
J gene: TRBJ2-1
clone size: -
CDR3 length: 16
D gene: TRBD2
CDR3 protein: CASSPRFTSGRDEQFF
CDR3 DNA: TGTGCCAGCAGCCCCCGTTTCACTAGCGGGAGAGATGAGCAGTTCTTC

V gene: TRBV6-5
J gene: TRBJ2-7
clone size: few
CDR3 length: 13
D gene: TRBD1
CDR3 protein: CASSPDRGYEQYF
CDR3 DNA: TGTGCCAGCAGCCCGGACAGGGGCTACGAGCAGTACTTC

V gene: TRBV29-1
J gene: TRBJ2-1
clone size: few
CDR3 length: 14
D gene: TRBD2
CDR3 protein: CSVADGGGYNEQFF
CDR3 DNA: TGCAGCGTCGCCGATGGGGGAGGGTACAATGAGCAGTTCTTC

V gene: TRBV30
J gene: TRBJ1-4
clone size: -
CDR3 length: 13
D gene: -
CDR3 protein: CAWSRQGNEKLFF
CDR3 DNA: TGTGCCTGGAGTCGTCAGGGGAATGAAAAACTGTTTTTT

V gene: TRBV5-8
J gene: TRBJ1-5
clone size: -
CDR3 length: 15
D gene: -
CDR3 protein: CASSLRYGSNQPQHF
CDR3 DNA: TGTGCCAGCAGTCTGAGGTACGGTAGCAATCAGCCCCAGCATTTT

V gene: TRBV5-1
J gene: TRBJ2-2
clone size: -
CDR3 length: 16
D gene: TRBD2
CDR3 protein: CASIAGGPLITGELFF
CDR3 DNA: TGCGCCAGCATAGCGGGGGGGCCGTTGATCACCGGGGAGCTGTTTTTT

V gene: TRBV19
J gene: TRBJ2-3
clone size: -
CDR3 length: 15
D gene: TRBD2
CDR3 protein: CASSIGGGGLGTQYF
CDR3 DNA: TGTGCCAGTAGTATAGGAGGCGGGGGGTTGGGTACGCAGTATTTT

V gene: TRBV19
J gene: TRBJ1-4
clone size: -
CDR3 length: 14
D gene: -
CDR3 protein: CASRDIATNEKLFF
CDR3 DNA: TGTGCCAGTAGGGACATTGCAACTAATGAAAAACTGTTTTTT

V gene: TRBV9
J gene: TRBJ2-1
clone size: few
CDR3 length: 15
D gene: -
CDR3 protein: CASSVGGPSYNEQFF
CDR3 DNA: TGTGCCAGCAGCGTAGGCGGGCCTTCCTACAATGAGCAGTTCTTC

V gene: TRBV25-1
J gene: TRBJ1-3
clone size: -
CDR3 length: 16
D gene: -
CDR3 protein: CASSEAQANSGNTIYF
CDR3 DNA: TGTGCCAGCAGTGAAGCCCAAGCAAACTCTGGAAACACCATATATTTT

V gene: TRBV4-1
J gene: TRBJ2-2
clone size: -
CDR3 length: 18
D gene: TRBD1
CDR3 protein: CASSPWLAGGMGAGELFF
CDR3 DNA: TGCGCCAGCAGCCCCTGGCTGGCAGGGGGCATGGGAGCCGGGGAGCTGTTTTTT

V gene: TRBV2
J gene: TRBJ2-7
clone size: -
CDR3 length: 17
D gene: TRBD2
CDR3 protein: CASRGLAGGPSSYEQYF
CDR3 DNA: TGTGCCAGCAGGGGACTAGCGGGGGGGCCTAGCTCCTACGAGCAGTACTTC

V gene: TRBV5-4
J gene: TRBJ1-6
clone size: -
CDR3 length: 17
D gene: TRBD1
CDR3 protein: CASSFSSGGGRNSPLHF
CDR3 DNA: TGTGCCAGCAGCTTTTCGTCAGGGGGCGGCCGTAATTCACCCCTCCACTTT

V gene: TRBV7-3
J gene: TRBJ2-5
clone size: -
CDR3 length: 13
D gene: -
CDR3 protein: CASSLTAQETQYF
CDR3 DNA: TGTGCCAGCAGCTTAACGGCCCAAGAGACCCAGTACTTC

V gene: TRBV6-6
J gene: TRBJ1-4
clone size: -
CDR3 length: 12
D gene: -
CDR3 protein: CASNKQGVELFF
CDR3 DNA: TGTGCCAGCAATAAACAGGGAGTGGAACTGTTTTTT

V gene: TRBV3-1/TRBV3-2
J gene: TRBJ1-2
clone size: -
CDR3 length: 15
D gene: TRBD1
CDR3 protein: CASSFPGQGVAGYTF
CDR3 DNA: TGTGCCAGTAGTTTCCCGGGACAGGGAGTTGCTGGCTACACCTTC

V gene: TRBV5-1
J gene: TRBJ2-5
clone size: once
CDR3 length: 15
D gene: -
CDR3 protein: CASARSMPSEETQYF
CDR3 DNA: TGCGCCAGCGCCCGGTCGATGCCGAGTGAAGAGACCCAGTACTTC

V gene: TRBV7-3
J gene: TRBJ2-3
clone size: -
CDR3 length: 14
D gene: TRBD2
CDR3 protein: CASSRSGRGDTQYF
CDR3 DNA: TGTGCCAGCAGCCGTAGCGGGAGGGGAGATACGCAGTATTTT

V gene: TRBV6-5
J gene: TRBJ2-1
clone size: -
CDR3 length: 12
D gene: TRBD2
CDR3 protein: CATKTSRNEQFF
CDR3 DNA: TGTGCCACCAAGACTAGCCGCAATGAGCAGTTCTTC

V gene: TRBV19
J gene: TRBJ1-5
clone size: -
CDR3 length: 15
D gene: -
CDR3 protein: CASSTSGSARQPQHF
CDR3 DNA: TGTGCCAGTAGTACCTCAGGTAGTGCTCGACAGCCCCAGCATTTT

V gene: TRBV5-6
J gene: TRBJ2-7
clone size: few
CDR3 length: 14
D gene: -
CDR3 protein: CASSFGQVGHEQYF
CDR3 DNA: TGTGCCAGCAGCTTTGGGCAAGTAGGCCACGAGCAGTACTTC

V gene: TRBV7-8
J gene: TRBJ1-1
clone size: -
CDR3 length: 14
D gene: TRBD1
CDR3 protein: CASSLDRGNTEAFF
CDR3 DNA: TGTGCCAGCAGCTTGGACAGGGGGAACACTGAAGCTTTCTTT

V gene: TRBV7-9
J gene: TRBJ2-1
clone size: -
CDR3 length: 16
D gene: TRBD1
CDR3 protein: CASSLPPGQGASEQFF
CDR3 DNA: TGTGCCAGCAGCTTACCTCCGGGACAGGGGGCTTCCGAGCAGTTCTTC

V gene: TRBV5-6
J gene: TRBJ1-4
clone size: -
CDR3 length: 15
D gene: -
CDR3 protein: CASSSTGNTNEKLFF
CDR3 DNA: TGTGCCAGCAGCAGTACAGGGAACACTAATGAAAAACTGTTTTTT

V gene: TRBV11-3
J gene: TRBJ2-2
clone size: -
CDR3 length: 16
D gene: TRBD2
CDR3 protein: CASSLIAGGTTGELFF
CDR3 DNA: TGTGCCAGCAGCTTAATCGCGGGGGGGACCACCGGGGAGCTGTTTTTT

V gene: TRBV12-5
J gene: TRBJ1-6
clone size: -
CDR3 length: 17
D gene: TRBD1
CDR3 protein: CASGLVNRDSYNSPLHF
CDR3 DNA: TGTGCTAGTGGTTTGGTAAACCGGGACAGCTATAATTCACCCCTCCACTTT

V gene: TRBV5-1
J gene: TRBJ2-3
clone size: -
CDR3 length: 16
D gene: TRBD1
CDR3 protein: CASSTGQGASTDTQYF
CDR3 DNA: TGCGCCAGCAGCACGGGACAGGGGGCGAGCACAGATACGCAGTATTTT

V gene: TRBV7-8
J gene: TRBJ2-7
clone size: -
CDR3 length: 14
D gene: TRBD1
CDR3 protein: CASSLVGQAYEQYF
CDR3 DNA: TGTGCCAGCAGCTTAGTCGGACAGGCCTACGAGCAGTACTTC

V gene: TRBV9
J gene: TRBJ1-2
clone size: few
CDR3 length: 15
D gene: -
CDR3 protein: CASSVTSRGPHGYTF
CDR3 DNA: TGTGCCAGCAGCGTCACTTCCAGGGGTCCACATGGCTACACCTTC

V gene: TRBV11-2
J gene: TRBJ2-2
clone size: -
CDR3 length: 15
D gene: TRBD2
CDR3 protein: CASSLTSGRSGELFF
CDR3 DNA: TGTGCCAGCAGTTTGACTAGCGGGAGATCCGGGGAGCTGTTTTTT

V gene: TRBV6-1
J gene: TRBJ2-7
clone size: -
CDR3 length: 15
D gene: -
CDR3 protein: CASSEFGAYPYEQYF
CDR3 DNA: TGTGCCAGCAGTGAATTTGGGGCGTATCCCTACGAGCAGTACTTC

V gene: TRBV30
J gene: TRBJ2-3
clone size: many
CDR3 length: 9
D gene: -
CDR3 protein: CAWGPGQYF
CDR3 DNA: TGTGCCTGGGGACCCGGGCAGTATTTT

V gene: TRBV6-1
J gene: TRBJ1-4
clone size: -
CDR3 length: 15
D gene: -
CDR3 protein: CASSESRAWNEKLFF
CDR3 DNA: TGTGCCAGCAGTGAAAGCAGGGCGTGGAATGAAAAACTGTTTTTT